Listed below are T cell receptor beta chains from one sample, sequenced in a study of response to subunit inactivated influenza vaccine. TCRdb fed the RT-PCR reads into MiXCR, producing one record per CDR3 protein. Of hundreds of thousands of distinct CDR3 sequences in the sample, 9.5% to 12% were seen once. Material: PBMCs from blood, obtained about 40 days after vaccination. The receptors derive from a man aged 50 to 60 who received an inactivated influenza vaccine. The CDR3 runs from the conserved cysteine through the conserved F or W. Each record gives: CDR3 protein, CDR3 DNA, D gene, V gene, clone size, J gene. A D gene is named only where the DNA matches it firmly. Part of the rows lack a size; the others show once, few, many or a class for expanded clones.

cdr3_aa: CASSETSGENEQFF
cdr3_nt: TGCGCCAGCAGTGAGACTAGCGGGGAAAATGAGCAGTTCTTC
d_call: TRBD2
v_call: TRBV10-2
clone_size: many
j_call: TRBJ2-1

cdr3_aa: CASSYSQGAGATNEKLFF
cdr3_nt: TGTGCCAGCAGTTACTCTCAGGGGGCCGGTGCAACTAATGAAAAACTGTTTTTT
d_call: TRBD1
v_call: TRBV6-5
clone_size: few
j_call: TRBJ1-4

cdr3_aa: CSVEEIQGPSGNQPQHF
cdr3_nt: TGCAGCGTTGAAGAGATCCAGGGCCCGTCGGGCAATCAGCCCCAGCATTTT
d_call: -
v_call: TRBV29-1
clone_size: many
j_call: TRBJ1-5

cdr3_aa: CATSDSVTGELFF
cdr3_nt: TGTGCCACCAGTGATTCGGTAACCGGGGAGCTGTTTTTT
d_call: -
v_call: TRBV24-1
clone_size: many
j_call: TRBJ2-2

cdr3_aa: CASSKAGTGEGYTF
cdr3_nt: TGTGCCAGCAGCAAAGCCGGGACAGGGGAAGGCTACACCTTC
d_call: TRBD1
v_call: TRBV7-3
clone_size: -
j_call: TRBJ1-2

cdr3_aa: CASSKIAGANTGELFF
cdr3_nt: TGTGCCAGCAGCAAAATAGCGGGAGCGAACACCGGGGAGCTGTTTTTT
d_call: TRBD2
v_call: TRBV7-9
clone_size: few
j_call: TRBJ2-2

cdr3_aa: CASSTQGNAETQYF
cdr3_nt: TGTGCCAGCAGTACACAGGGGAATGCAGAGACCCAGTACTTC
d_call: TRBD1
v_call: TRBV12-3/TRBV12-4
clone_size: -
j_call: TRBJ2-5

cdr3_aa: CASMRVAGVAGELFF
cdr3_nt: TGTGCCAGCATGAGAGTCGCGGGAGTTGCGGGGGAGCTGTTTTTT
d_call: TRBD2
v_call: TRBV6-1
clone_size: few
j_call: TRBJ2-2

cdr3_aa: CASRASGTTYSQYF
cdr3_nt: TGTGCCAGCCGCGCCTCCGGGACAACGTACTCGCAGTACTTC
d_call: -
v_call: TRBV2
clone_size: -
j_call: TRBJ2-7

cdr3_aa: CASSFRTSGRIGSYEQYF
cdr3_nt: TGTGCCAGCAGCTTCCGGACTAGCGGGAGGATTGGGTCCTACGAGCAGTACTTC
d_call: TRBD2
v_call: TRBV11-2
clone_size: few
j_call: TRBJ2-7

cdr3_aa: CASSLKGLAGWTDTQYF
cdr3_nt: TGTGCCAGCAGTTTGAAGGGACTAGCGGGGTGGACAGATACGCAGTATTTT
d_call: TRBD2
v_call: TRBV27
clone_size: -
j_call: TRBJ2-3

cdr3_aa: CSANAGYGYTF
cdr3_nt: TGCAGTGCAAACGCAGGGTACGGCTACACCTTC
d_call: -
v_call: TRBV20-1
clone_size: few
j_call: TRBJ1-2

cdr3_aa: CASSWRSGEAFF
cdr3_nt: TGTGCCAGCAGCTGGAGGTCGGGGGAAGCTTTCTTT
d_call: -
v_call: TRBV27
clone_size: many
j_call: TRBJ1-1

cdr3_aa: CASSLGGRAHNEQFF
cdr3_nt: TGTGCCAGCAGCTTAGGCGGGAGGGCCCACAATGAGCAGTTCTTC
d_call: TRBD2
v_call: TRBV7-2
clone_size: many
j_call: TRBJ2-1

cdr3_aa: CASSHRLAVNSPLHF
cdr3_nt: TGCGCCAGCAGCCACAGATTGGCGGTAAATTCACCCCTCCACTTT
d_call: -
v_call: TRBV4-3
clone_size: -
j_call: TRBJ1-6

cdr3_aa: CASSLVGSGSGELFF
cdr3_nt: TGTGCCAGCAGCTTAGTGGGCTCCGGTTCCGGGGAGCTGTTTTTT
d_call: -
v_call: TRBV7-2
clone_size: -
j_call: TRBJ2-2

cdr3_aa: CASSAGTSGRRVGHEQYF
cdr3_nt: TGTGCCAGCAGCGCCGGGACTAGCGGGAGAAGGGTAGGCCACGAGCAGTACTTC
d_call: TRBD2
v_call: TRBV11-2
clone_size: many
j_call: TRBJ2-7

cdr3_aa: CASSSQTNEQFF
cdr3_nt: TGTGCCAGCAGCTCACAGACCAATGAGCAGTTCTTC
d_call: -
v_call: TRBV11-3
clone_size: few
j_call: TRBJ2-1

cdr3_aa: CASSPGSGVYEQYF
cdr3_nt: TGTGCCAGCAGCCCCGGAAGCGGGGTCTACGAGCAGTACTTC
d_call: TRBD2
v_call: TRBV7-2
clone_size: few
j_call: TRBJ2-7

cdr3_aa: CASSVRQTDTQYF
cdr3_nt: TGTGCCAGCAGCGTCCGACAAACAGATACGCAGTATTTT
d_call: -
v_call: TRBV9
clone_size: -
j_call: TRBJ2-3

cdr3_aa: CASSLANRRNTEAFF
cdr3_nt: TGCGCCAGCAGCTTGGCCAACAGGCGGAACACTGAAGCTTTCTTT
d_call: -
v_call: TRBV5-1
clone_size: many
j_call: TRBJ1-1

cdr3_aa: CASSKLGGGYTF
cdr3_nt: TGTGCCAGCAGCAAATTGGGGGGTGGCTACACCTTC
d_call: -
v_call: TRBV28
clone_size: few
j_call: TRBJ1-2

cdr3_aa: CSASLAGDGEQYF
cdr3_nt: TGCAGTGCTAGCCTAGCGGGGGATGGCGAGCAGTACTTC
d_call: TRBD2
v_call: TRBV20-1
clone_size: many
j_call: TRBJ2-7

cdr3_aa: CASSHPGGAYEQYF
cdr3_nt: TGCGCCAGCAGCCACCCCGGGGGGGCCTACGAGCAGTACTTC
d_call: TRBD2
v_call: TRBV4-1
clone_size: -
j_call: TRBJ2-7

cdr3_aa: CASSYSGWDTEELFF
cdr3_nt: TGTGCCAGCAGTTATAGCGGGTGGGACACCGAGGAGCTGTTTTTT
d_call: -
v_call: TRBV6-5
clone_size: -
j_call: TRBJ2-2

cdr3_aa: CASSQDEETQYF
cdr3_nt: TGTGCCAGCAGCCAAGATGAAGAGACCCAGTACTTC
d_call: -
v_call: TRBV3-1
clone_size: -
j_call: TRBJ2-5

cdr3_aa: CASSEGLARAEQFF
cdr3_nt: TGTGCCAGCAGTGAGGGACTAGCGAGGGCTGAGCAGTTCTTC
d_call: TRBD2
v_call: TRBV2
clone_size: -
j_call: TRBJ2-1

cdr3_aa: CASSPPGGSRNTIYF
cdr3_nt: TGTGCCAGCTCACCACCGGGCGGGTCGAGAAACACCATATATTTT
d_call: -
v_call: TRBV18
clone_size: -
j_call: TRBJ1-3

cdr3_aa: CASSFSGRSETQYF
cdr3_nt: TGTGCCAGCAGCTTTAGCGGGAGATCAGAGACCCAGTACTTC
d_call: TRBD2
v_call: TRBV11-1
clone_size: -
j_call: TRBJ2-5

cdr3_aa: CASSVGNYGYTF
cdr3_nt: TGTGCCAGCAGCGTGGGCAACTATGGCTACACCTTC
d_call: -
v_call: TRBV6-2/TRBV6-3
clone_size: few
j_call: TRBJ1-2

cdr3_aa: CASRLPSGANVLTF
cdr3_nt: TGCGCCAGCAGGTTGCCCTCTGGGGCCAACGTCCTGACTTTC
d_call: -
v_call: TRBV5-1
clone_size: -
j_call: TRBJ2-6

cdr3_aa: CSARDLRGSSYEQYF
cdr3_nt: TGCAGTGCTAGAGATCTCAGGGGGAGCTCCTACGAGCAGTACTTC
d_call: TRBD1
v_call: TRBV20-1
clone_size: -
j_call: TRBJ2-7

cdr3_aa: CASSLAWVLTTNTGELFF
cdr3_nt: TGTGCCAGCAGCTTGGCCTGGGTCCTAACTACTAACACCGGGGAGCTGTTTTTT
d_call: -
v_call: TRBV5-5
clone_size: -
j_call: TRBJ2-2

cdr3_aa: CSVGQGARDGYTF
cdr3_nt: TGCAGCGTCGGACAGGGGGCGCGGGATGGCTACACCTTC
d_call: TRBD1
v_call: TRBV29-1
clone_size: few
j_call: TRBJ1-2

cdr3_aa: CASSQEGGLYSGANVLTF
cdr3_nt: TGCGCCAGCAGCCAAGAGGGGGGGCTATACTCTGGGGCCAACGTCCTGACTTTC
d_call: -
v_call: TRBV4-3
clone_size: -
j_call: TRBJ2-6

cdr3_aa: CATSRVTGILHTQYF
cdr3_nt: TGTGCCACCAGCAGAGTGACAGGGATATTGCATACGCAGTATTTT
d_call: TRBD1
v_call: TRBV15
clone_size: few
j_call: TRBJ2-3

cdr3_aa: CSAFRGGETQYF
cdr3_nt: TGCAGTGCTTTTAGGGGAGGGGAGACCCAGTACTTC
d_call: TRBD2
v_call: TRBV20-1
clone_size: -
j_call: TRBJ2-5

cdr3_aa: CASSAPGLAGGHNEQFF
cdr3_nt: TGTGCCAGCAGTGCCCCGGGACTAGCGGGGGGGCACAATGAGCAGTTCTTC
d_call: TRBD2
v_call: TRBV12-3/TRBV12-4
clone_size: many
j_call: TRBJ2-1

cdr3_aa: CASSAGTSGRRSYNEQFF
cdr3_nt: TGTGCCAGCAGTGCCGGGACTAGCGGGAGACGCTCCTACAATGAGCAGTTCTTC
d_call: TRBD2
v_call: TRBV6-1
clone_size: few
j_call: TRBJ2-1

cdr3_aa: CSATPGTGELFF
cdr3_nt: TGCAGTGCTACCCCCGGGACCGGGGAGCTGTTTTTT
d_call: -
v_call: TRBV20-1
clone_size: few
j_call: TRBJ2-2

cdr3_aa: CASSQDPDGRTQYF
cdr3_nt: TGTGCCAGCAGCCAAGATCCGGACGGACGAACGCAGTACTTC
d_call: -
v_call: TRBV4-2
clone_size: few
j_call: TRBJ2-7

cdr3_aa: CSARGPETQYF
cdr3_nt: TGCAGTGCTAGGGGTCCGGAGACCCAGTACTTC
d_call: -
v_call: TRBV20-1
clone_size: many
j_call: TRBJ2-5

cdr3_aa: CASSLVREIKYF
cdr3_nt: TGTGCCAGCAGCTTAGTCAGGGAGATAAAGTATTTT
d_call: -
v_call: TRBV7-2
clone_size: few
j_call: TRBJ2-3

cdr3_aa: CSARDRRQGHEQYF
cdr3_nt: TGCAGTGCTAGAGATCGTCGACAGGGCCACGAGCAGTACTTC
d_call: TRBD1
v_call: TRBV20-1
clone_size: -
j_call: TRBJ2-7

cdr3_aa: CRGGANTDTQYF
cdr3_nt: TGCAGGGGGGGGGCCAACACAGATACGCAGTATTTT
d_call: -
v_call: TRBV20-1
clone_size: many
j_call: TRBJ2-3

cdr3_aa: CASSSGLNTGELFF
cdr3_nt: TGTGCCAGCAGCTCGGGACTAAACACCGGGGAGCTGTTTTTT
d_call: TRBD2
v_call: TRBV7-2
clone_size: few
j_call: TRBJ2-2

cdr3_aa: CSARGPRATYEQYF
cdr3_nt: TGCAGTGCTAGAGGTCCCAGGGCCACCTACGAGCAGTACTTC
d_call: -
v_call: TRBV20-1
clone_size: few
j_call: TRBJ2-7

cdr3_aa: CASSSRGADPDTQYF
cdr3_nt: TGTGCCAGCAGCTCACGGGGGGCCGACCCAGATACGCAGTATTTT
d_call: -
v_call: TRBV12-3/TRBV12-4
clone_size: many
j_call: TRBJ2-3

cdr3_aa: CASSSSTSSTYEQYF
cdr3_nt: -
d_call: -
v_call: TRBV6-5
clone_size: few
j_call: TRBJ2-7

cdr3_aa: CSARDRDTPYEQYF
cdr3_nt: TGCAGTGCTAGAGACCGGGACACCCCATACGAGCAGTACTTC
d_call: -
v_call: TRBV20-1
clone_size: -
j_call: TRBJ2-7

cdr3_aa: CASSFSGGALDEQFF
cdr3_nt: TGTGCCAGCAGCTTTAGCGGGGGGGCCTTAGATGAGCAGTTCTTC
d_call: TRBD2
v_call: TRBV11-2
clone_size: few
j_call: TRBJ2-1

cdr3_aa: CASSQSLGEETQYF
cdr3_nt: TGTGCCAGCAGCCAAAGTCTGGGAGAAGAGACCCAGTACTTC
d_call: -
v_call: TRBV4-2
clone_size: few
j_call: TRBJ2-5

cdr3_aa: CSFPRGGAAETQYF
cdr3_nt: TGCAGCTTCCCCCGGGGGGGGGCGGCAGAGACCCAGTACTTC
d_call: TRBD2
v_call: TRBV29-1
clone_size: -
j_call: TRBJ2-5

cdr3_aa: CASSEGQKETQYF
cdr3_nt: TGCGCCAGCAGCGAGGGACAGAAAGAGACCCAGTACTTC
d_call: TRBD1
v_call: TRBV5-1
clone_size: many
j_call: TRBJ2-5

cdr3_aa: CASSQDRTGWAETQYF
cdr3_nt: TGTGCCAGCAGCCAAGATAGGACAGGGTGGGCAGAGACCCAGTACTTC
d_call: TRBD1
v_call: TRBV3-1
clone_size: -
j_call: TRBJ2-5

cdr3_aa: CASSYTGTSGSGAWETQYF
cdr3_nt: TGTGCCAGCAGTTACACCGGGACTAGCGGGAGCGGAGCTTGGGAGACCCAGTACTTC
d_call: TRBD2
v_call: TRBV6-2/TRBV6-3
clone_size: -
j_call: TRBJ2-5

cdr3_aa: CASSLGWGSSYNEQFF
cdr3_nt: TGCGCCAGCAGTTTAGGGTGGGGGAGCTCCTACAATGAGCAGTTCTTC
d_call: -
v_call: TRBV5-1
clone_size: -
j_call: TRBJ2-1

cdr3_aa: CASSFDGIRQYF
cdr3_nt: TGCGCCAGCAGCTTCGACGGAATCCGGCAGTATTTT
d_call: -
v_call: TRBV5-1
clone_size: -
j_call: TRBJ2-3

cdr3_aa: CSVEDRGQFTNEQFF
cdr3_nt: TGCAGCGTTGAAGATCGCGGACAGTTCACCAATGAGCAGTTCTTC
d_call: -
v_call: TRBV29-1
clone_size: many
j_call: TRBJ2-1

cdr3_aa: CASRPPGHYRDTQYF
cdr3_nt: TGTGCCAGCAGACCTCCGGGACACTATAGGGATACGCAGTATTTT
d_call: -
v_call: TRBV25-1
clone_size: few
j_call: TRBJ2-3